Following are 25 T cell receptor beta chains from one sample sequenced in a study of OX40 agonist ivuxolimab in advanced cancers. Clones were read by immunoSEQ multiplex PCR, and TCRdb kept only the in-frame ones, dropping some. The table records 60,000 to 65,000 clones, 91% of them present only once. The sample in question was CD4+ or CD8+ T cells sorted from blood, obtained in a trial of the OX40 agonist ivuxolimab. These receptors all stem from an adult with an advanced solid tumor such as melanoma, head and neck, liver or kidney cancer.

The genes are TRBV15 and TRBJ2-5; 13 nucleotides line up with TRBD2. The CDR3 length is 17 residues. Germline V gene lookup returns CDR1 LNHNV and CDR2 YYDKDF (reference sequence). Trimming took 5 bases from V and 5 from J; bases not matched to a gene: 11. The CDR3 coding sequence is TGTGCCACCAGCTCCCGGACTAGCGGGAGATGGGCCGAGACCCAGTACTTC. It codes for CATSSRTSGRWAETQYF.

This rearrangement joins TRBV4-3 to TRBJ2-1; the match to TRBD2 covers 8 bases. The V gene's germline CDR1 is LGHNA and CDR2 YSLEER. The CDR3 covers 19 residues. V dropped 0 bases and J dropped 0; count of bases not matched to a gene: 10. The CDR3 nucleotides are TGCGCCAGCAGCCAAGAGTTGGCTAGCGGGCTGATCTCCTACAATGAGCAGTTCTTC. This codes for CASSQELASGLISYNEQFF.

This sequence joins TRBV5-1 and TRBJ2-1, with 14 bases identical to TRBD2. Germline assignment: CDR1 SGHRS and CDR2 YFSETQ. The CDR3 sequence is 15 residues long. V shed 4 bases, J shed 10 bases, and the junction held 7 bases outside the gene matches. The CDR3 DNA reads as TGCGCCAGCAGCACGACTAGCGGGAGGGCCGGGGAGCAGTTCTTC. Protein sequence: CASSTTSGRAGEQFF.

V and J are TRBV30 and TRBJ2-3; 10 bases agree with TRBD2. This CDR3 spans 14 amino acids. Losses at the gene ends were 4 bases for V and 4 bases for J; bases not matched to a gene: 5. Germline values: CDR1 GTSNPN, CDR2 SVGIG (reference sequence). The CDR3 DNA follows: TGTGCCTGGAATCTAGCGGGAGTGGCAGATACGCAGTATTTT. Protein sequence: CAWNLAGVADTQYF.

The genes are TRBV6-1 and TRBJ2-5; possibly TRBD2 for D (6 bases). The CDR3 extends over 14 amino acids. V shed 6 bases and J shed 7 bases, with 18 bases lying between them. Germline CDR1 reads MNHNS; CDR2 reads SASEGT. The DNA for the CDR3 is TGTGCCAGCAGCGAATGGGAGACGGGGGTGACCCAGTACTTC. This gives the protein CASSEWETGVTQYF.

The chain carries TRBV9 and TRBJ2-7; the D is unclear. The CDR3 is 15 residues long. V was clipped by 0 bases and J by 0 bases, with 10 bases between them. Germline V gives CDR1 SGDLS, CDR2 YYNGEE. Here the CDR3 reads CASSVGPSSSYEQYF. As DNA, the CDR3 is TGTGCCAGCAGCGTAGGGCCCTCGAGCTCCTACGAGCAGTACTTC.

V gene TRBV11-3 combines with J gene TRBJ2-2, with 9 nucleotides matching TRBD1. The CDR3 is 18 amino acids. Trimming removed 5 bases from V and 3 bases from J; junction bases left unmatched: 13. CDR1 and CDR2 from the germline V gene are SGHNT and YENEEA. The CDR3 sequence is CASSPGDRAGRDTGELFF. CDR3 DNA sequence: TGTGCCAGCAGCCCGGGGGACAGGGCAGGGAGGGACACCGGGGAGCTGTTTTTT.

The chain is built from TRBV13 and TRBJ2-5; the match to TRBD2 covers 14 bases. The CDR3 spans 15 residues. With V trimmed by 3 bases and J by 5 bases, 2 bases remained unmatched. From germline, CDR1 is PRHDT and CDR2 FYEKMQ (reference sequence). This chain's CDR3 is CASSLGLAGVETQYF. The DNA of the CDR3 is TGTGCCAGCAGCTTGGGACTAGCGGGAGTTGAGACCCAGTACTTC.

This rearrangement joins TRBV6-5 to TRBJ1-1, with TRBD1 as a possible D gene (5 bases). V was shortened by 0 bases and J by 5 bases, with 13 bases between the two germline ends. The length of the CDR3 is 15 residues. The germline V gene encodes CDR1 MNHEY and CDR2 SVGAGI. The chain's CDR3 is CASSYSSGARTEAFF. As DNA, the CDR3 is TGTGCCAGCAGTTACTCGAGTGGGGCTCGGACTGAAGCTTTCTTT.

J is TRBJ1-2 and V is TRBV28, with 8 positions matching TRBD1. The CDR3 is 19 residues long. V lost 2 bases, J lost 6 bases, and 20 bases stayed unmatched. The germline CDR1 and CDR2 sequences are MDHEN and SYDVKM. CDR3 DNA: TGTGCCAGCAGTTTACTTGTTCCAACAGGGGGTTATTCGCAGAATGGCTACACCTTC. This encodes CASSLLVPTGGYSQNGYTF.

This clone was counted only a few times. The rearrangement uses TRBV5-4 and TRBJ1-5; maybe TRBD1 (5 bases). V lost 6 bases to trimming and J lost 5 bases, with 12 bases between them. CDR1 and CDR2 from the germline V gene are SGHNT and YYREEE (reference sequence). The CDR3 runs to 13 residues. CDR3 sequence: CASNRRFHQPQHF. The CDR3 nucleotides are TGTGCCAGCAACAGGAGGTTCCATCAGCCCCAGCATTTT.

This clone has a handful of counts. This chain connects TRBV5-1 to TRBJ2-7; TRBD2 is a possible D gene (5 bases). Germline V CDR1 and CDR2: SGHRS, YFSETQ. Between the trimmed V and J ends, which lost 4 bases and 4 bases, there was a span of 12 bases. CDR3 size: 13 residues. The CDR3 coding sequence is TGCGCCAGCAGCCTCAACGGGGAGTACGAGCAGTACTTC. This gives the protein CASSLNGEYEQYF.

This clone was observed a single time. V usage is TRBV19 and J usage is TRBJ1-4, with D tentatively TRBD1 (6 bases). This CDR3 has 13 residues. V was cut by 8 bases and J by 4 bases, with 11 bases left in between. Germline CDR1 is LNHDA and CDR2 is SQIVND (reference sequence). The CDR3 spells CASYGQFNEKLFF. For the CDR3, the DNA is TGTGCCAGTTATGGACAGTTTAATGAAAAACTGTTTTTT.

The gene calls are TRBV19 and TRBJ2-1; D is ambiguous. V was pared by 7 bases and J by 6 bases, with 16 bases between. The CDR3 has 14 amino acids. Germline loops: CDR1 LNHDA, CDR2 SQIVND (reference sequence). In nucleotides, the CDR3 is TGTGCCAGTACCCTCTCCGACGGTCGCAATGAGCAGTTCTTC. This encodes CASTLSDGRNEQFF.

This clone was seen a single time. The chain combines TRBV13 with TRBJ2-7; weak D call: TRBD2 (5 bases). The CDR3 is 14 residues long. V was trimmed by 5 bases and J by 1 base, leaving 12 bases between them. Germline values: CDR1 PRHDT, CDR2 FYEKMQ (reference sequence). Here the CDR3 reads CASSSPGNSYEQYF. CDR3 bases: TGTGCCAGCAGCAGTCCGGGGAATTCCTACGAGCAGTACTTC.

This chain joins TRBV11-3 and TRBJ2-1; no clear D. From germline, CDR1 is SGHNT and CDR2 YENEEA. This CDR3 region has 16 residues. With 2 bases removed from V and 0 bases from J, the gap between germline ends came to 11 bases. CDR3 residues: CASSLSGPSSYNEQFF. The CDR3 nucleotides read TGTGCCAGCAGCTTATCGGGCCCGAGCTCCTACAATGAGCAGTTCTTC.

The chain carries TRBV10-3 and TRBJ2-7; D gene ambiguous. Trimming shortened V by 2 bases and J by 9 bases, and 8 bases separated the two germline ends. From germline, CDR1 is ENHRY and CDR2 SYGVKD. This CDR3 is built from 11 residues. CDR3 sequence (DNA): TGTGCCATCAGTGAGGGACGAGTGCAGTACTTC. It is translated as CAISEGRVQYF.

This chain links TRBV9 with TRBJ2-7; 8 bases are shared with TRBD1. The CDR3 contains 14 residues. The germline V gene encodes CDR1 SGDLS and CDR2 YYNGEE. V was pared by 1 base and J by 7 bases, with 7 bases of the junction left unmatched. Written as DNA, the CDR3 is TGTGCCAGCAGCGTAAGGACAGGGCTAGGGGAGCAGTACTTC. It translates to CASSVRTGLGEQYF.

This chain connects TRBV30 to TRBJ2-7; unclear D gene. Trimming took off 2 bases at V and 5 bases at J, with 10 bases between the two ends. Germline V gene data show CDR1 as GTSNPN and CDR2 as SVGIG (reference sequence). The CDR3 is made up of 12 amino acids. The CDR3: CAWSLLVHEQYF. DNA of the CDR3: TGTGCCTGGAGTCTGCTTGTCCACGAGCAGTACTTC.

The CDR3 DNA is TGTGCCAGCAGCTTTGACAGGGACCAGCCCCAGCATTTT. Protein: CASSFDRDQPQHF. The V gene is TRBV27, the J gene TRBJ1-5; 7 nucleotides line up with TRBD1. CDR1 and CDR2 from the germline V gene are MNHEY and SMNVEV (reference sequence). V shed 6 bases and J 7 bases; nucleotides not matched to a gene: 6. This CDR3 is built from 13 residues.

V and J are TRBV7-8 and TRBJ2-5; the match to TRBD2 covers 8 bases. J lost 2 bases, V lost 4 bases, and 6 bases had no gene match. The germline gives CDR1 SGHVS, CDR2 FQNEAQ. The CDR3 sequence is 15 residues long. DNA of the CDR3: TGTGCCAGCAGCTGGGGTAGCGGGACACAAGAGACCCAGTACTTC. This encodes CASSWGSGTQETQYF.

The rearrangement links TRBV7-2 to TRBJ2-1; D possibly matches TRBD1 or TRBD2 (5 bases each). V was trimmed by 7 bases and J by 4 bases, leaving 17 bases between them. CDR3 length: 15 residues. Germline loops: CDR1 SGHTA, CDR2 FQGNSA. The CDR3 nucleotides are TGTGCCAGCATAAAAGGGTGGGACCATTACAATGAGCAGTTCTTC. Protein sequence: CASIKGWDHYNEQFF.

CDR3 sequence (DNA): TGTGCCAGCAGCTTAGGGGCAGGGTCGAGTGAGCAGTACTTC. This translates into CASSLGAGSSEQYF. This chain joins TRBV11-3 and TRBJ2-7; D possibly corresponds to TRBD1 (5 bases). V was shortened by 1 base and J by 7 bases, with 14 bases between the two germline ends. The length of the CDR3 is 14 residues. Per the germline V gene, CDR1 is SGHNT and CDR2 is YENEEA.

This clone was counted only a few times. Its ends do not fully match the called genes, so a read error is possible. The chain links TRBV4-1 to TRBJ1-5; D perhaps matches TRBD1 (5 bases). Per the germline V gene, CDR1 is MGHRA and CDR2 is YSYEKL. The CDR3 spans 15 residues. The CDR3 loop is CASSQEGGTPQAQHF. Written as DNA, the CDR3 is TGCGCCAGCAGCCAAGAGGGGGGTACGCCTCAGGCCCAGCATTTT.

J is TRBJ1-5 and V is TRBV30, with a tentative D call TRBD1 (6 bases). This CDR3 spans 14 amino acids. Germline loops: CDR1 GTSNPN, CDR2 SVGIG (reference sequence). Trimming took 3 bases from V and 0 from J, leaving 9 bases between them. The CDR3: CAWRSGASNQPQHF. The CDR3 nucleotides read TGTGCCTGGAGGTCAGGGGCTAGCAATCAGCCCCAGCATTTT.